The clone carrying this TCR beta chain turned up a few times. Its target is unknown. This sample was included in a study of T-cell memory formation after mild COVID-19. TCRdb reprocessed the 5' RACE reads via MiXCR and lists one record per CDR3 protein. The sample includes under 90,000 distinct CDR3 sequences, approximately 15% of them seen just once. Trimming left V 4 bases short and J 6 bases short, with 7 bases between. Germline assignment: CDR1 SGHDN and CDR2 FVKESK. The CDR3 contains 12 residues. Study observations and caveats: Mostly located in CM and EM were contracting CD4+ clones, with contracting CD8+ clones located in EMRA. Clones contracting day 15 to 85 were balanced CD4/CD8; later expanders leaned CD4+. Some responding clones appeared in pre-infection memory, suggesting cross-reactive memory joined. Researchers could not confirm that second-wave clones peaking on day 37 targeted SARS-CoV-2.

The chain employs TRBV14 and TRBJ1-5; TRBD1 might be the D (5 bases). The specimen sequenced was PBMCs or a T cell subset sorted from them (not recorded which). The receptor's source is an adult woman who had mild COVID-19 (a few samples of this study predate the infection). Cell type and time point are not known. CDR3 DNA: TGTGCCAGCAGCCTCAGGGTTCAGCCCCAGCATTTT. Translation: CASSLRVQPQHF.